This TCR beta chain derives from a study of molecular identifiers for immune sequencing clone quantification. The study, taken as a whole, reports: Among about a million naive cells, as was reported, spiked Jurkat TCR RNA from one cell was detectable. Beyond 20 RNA copies, clones held over 99% of effector molecules, compared with under 1% in naive cells.

With respect to this clonotype: The antigen is unknown.

Sorting isolated naive CD8 T cells as CD8+CD4-CCR7+CD45RA+ events. Methods described previously were used for bulk TCR libraries, and listed TCR primers were applied. From the PCR reads, TCRdb called clonotypes with MiXCR, one entry per CDR3 protein. The table lists hundreds of thousands of distinct CDR3 sequences, roughly 25% of them singletons, with 0.78% in the top ten. Per germline, CDR1 MRHNA and CDR2 SNTAGT. This CDR3 region has 15 residues. V lost 0 bases and J lost 2, with 8 bases in between. The V gene is TRBV6-4, the J gene TRBJ1-3; TRBD1 might be the D (5 bases). The sequenced material came from naive CD8+ T cells from blood, with Jurkat cell RNA spiked in. Specified subset: FACS-sorted CD8+CD4-CCR7+CD45RA+ naive T cells. The clonotype was recovered from a human donor in good health. Some libraries in this study had Jurkat cell RNA spiked in. DNA of the CDR3: TGTGCCAGCAGTGACTCAGAAGGGGCTGGAAACACCATATATTTT. Translated: CASSDSEGAGNTIYF.